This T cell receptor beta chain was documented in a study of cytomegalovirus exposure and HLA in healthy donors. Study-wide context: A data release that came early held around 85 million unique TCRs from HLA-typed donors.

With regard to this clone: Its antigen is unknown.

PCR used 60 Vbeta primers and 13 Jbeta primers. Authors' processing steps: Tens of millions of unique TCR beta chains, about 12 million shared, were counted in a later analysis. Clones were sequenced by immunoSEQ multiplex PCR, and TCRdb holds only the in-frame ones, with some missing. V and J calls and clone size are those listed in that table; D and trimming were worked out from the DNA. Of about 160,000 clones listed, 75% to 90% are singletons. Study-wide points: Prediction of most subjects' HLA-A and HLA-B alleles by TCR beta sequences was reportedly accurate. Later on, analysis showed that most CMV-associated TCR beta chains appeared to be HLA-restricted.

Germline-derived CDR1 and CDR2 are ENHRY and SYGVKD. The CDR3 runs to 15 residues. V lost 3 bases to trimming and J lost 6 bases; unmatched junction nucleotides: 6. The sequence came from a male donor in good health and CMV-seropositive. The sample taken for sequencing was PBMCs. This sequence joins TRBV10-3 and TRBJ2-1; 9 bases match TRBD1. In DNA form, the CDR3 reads TGTGCCATCAGTGACGTTCTGACAGGGGGCAATGAGCAGTTCTTC. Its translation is CAISDVLTGGNEQFF.